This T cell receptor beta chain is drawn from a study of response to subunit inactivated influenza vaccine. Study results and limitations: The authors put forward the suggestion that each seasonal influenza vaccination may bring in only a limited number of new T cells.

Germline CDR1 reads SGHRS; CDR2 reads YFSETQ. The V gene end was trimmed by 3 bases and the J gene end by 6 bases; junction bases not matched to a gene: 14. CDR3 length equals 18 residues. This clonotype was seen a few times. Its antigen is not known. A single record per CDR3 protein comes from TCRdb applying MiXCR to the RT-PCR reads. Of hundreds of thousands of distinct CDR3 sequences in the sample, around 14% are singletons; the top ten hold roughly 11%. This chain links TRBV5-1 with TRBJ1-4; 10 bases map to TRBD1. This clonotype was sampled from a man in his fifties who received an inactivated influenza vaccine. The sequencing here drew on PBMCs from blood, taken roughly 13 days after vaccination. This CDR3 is CASSYRNQGQGGYEKLFF. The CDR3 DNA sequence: TGCGCCAGCAGCTATAGAAACCAAGGACAGGGGGGATATGAAAAACTGTTTTTT.